The subject of this entry is one TCR beta chain. An end of the junction does not agree with germline; a read error may underlie this. The CDR3 contains 16 residues. Looked up from germline, CDR1 is SGHTA and CDR2 is FQGNSA. This record belongs to a study of T cells in Graves' hyperthyroidism and ophthalmopathy. Amplification of TCR beta CDR3 regions used RNA as the template. Researchers ran a first-round RT-PCR on the TCR CDR3 using the HTBI primer set. TCRdb called the multiplex PCR reads again in MiXCR, with one record for every CDR3 protein. The data show 700,000 to 850,000 distinct CDR3 sequences, just over 35% seen once.

Sequenced material: blood. The rearrangement joins TRBV7-2 to TRBJ1-2; TRBD1 matches 8 bases. This sequence was found in a woman between 40 and 50 years old with Graves' hyperthyroidism. CDR3 residues: CASSLAAGGMRYGYTF. The CDR3 coding sequence is TGCGCCAGCAGCTTGGCGGCAGGGGGCATGCGGTATGGCTACACCTTC. The variable domain in full, completed from reference TRBV7-2 and TRBJ1-2, reads GAGVSQSPSNKVTEKGKDVELRCDPISGHTALYWYRQSLGQGLEFLIYFQGNSAPDKSGLPSDRFSAERTGGSVSTLTIQRTQQEDSAVYLCASSLAAGGMRYGYTFGSGTRLTVV.